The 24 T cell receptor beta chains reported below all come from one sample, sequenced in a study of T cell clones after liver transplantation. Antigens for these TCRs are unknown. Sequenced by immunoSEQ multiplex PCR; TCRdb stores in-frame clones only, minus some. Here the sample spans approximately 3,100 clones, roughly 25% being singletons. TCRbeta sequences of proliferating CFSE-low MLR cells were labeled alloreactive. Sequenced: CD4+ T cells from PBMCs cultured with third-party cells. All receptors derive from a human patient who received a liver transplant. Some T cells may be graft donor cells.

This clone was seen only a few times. CDR3 nucleotides: TGCGCCAGCAGCCAAGATCGGGAGGGGGCGGGTGGTAATGAAAAACTGTTTTTT. This encodes CASSQDREGAGGNEKLFF. The chain carries TRBV4-1 and TRBJ1-4; 7 bases fit TRBD1. Germline V gene sequence: CDR1 MGHRA, CDR2 YSYEKL. Unmatched junction bases numbered 11, after V lost 0 bases and J lost 4 bases. This CDR3 spans 18 amino acids.

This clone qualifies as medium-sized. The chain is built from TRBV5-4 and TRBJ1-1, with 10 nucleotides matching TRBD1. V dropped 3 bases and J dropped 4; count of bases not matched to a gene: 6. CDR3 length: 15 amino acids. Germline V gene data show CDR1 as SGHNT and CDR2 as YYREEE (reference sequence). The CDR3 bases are TGTGCCAGCAGCTCGACAGGGGGCGCCTTCACTGAAGCTTTCTTT. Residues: CASSSTGGAFTEAFF.

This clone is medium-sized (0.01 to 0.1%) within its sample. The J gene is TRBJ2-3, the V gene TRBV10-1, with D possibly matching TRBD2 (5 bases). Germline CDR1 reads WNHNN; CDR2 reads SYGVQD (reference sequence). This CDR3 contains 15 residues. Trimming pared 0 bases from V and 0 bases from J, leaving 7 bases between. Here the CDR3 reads CASSESGISTDTQYF. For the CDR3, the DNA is TGCGCCAGCAGTGAGTCCGGGATTAGCACAGATACGCAGTATTTT.

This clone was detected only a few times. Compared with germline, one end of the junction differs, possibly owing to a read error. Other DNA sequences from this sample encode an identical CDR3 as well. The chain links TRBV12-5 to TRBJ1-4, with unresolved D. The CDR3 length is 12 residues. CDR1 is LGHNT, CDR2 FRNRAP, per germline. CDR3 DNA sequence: TGTGCTAGTGGTTACACCTCAGAAAAAGTGTTTTTT. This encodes CASGYTSEKVFF.

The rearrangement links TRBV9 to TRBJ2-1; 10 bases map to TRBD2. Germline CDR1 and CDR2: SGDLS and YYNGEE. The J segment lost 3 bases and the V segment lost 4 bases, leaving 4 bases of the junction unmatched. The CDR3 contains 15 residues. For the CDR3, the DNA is TGTGCCAGCAGCCCCCGACTAGCGGGCTACAATGAGCAGTTCTTC. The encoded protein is CASSPRLAGYNEQFF.

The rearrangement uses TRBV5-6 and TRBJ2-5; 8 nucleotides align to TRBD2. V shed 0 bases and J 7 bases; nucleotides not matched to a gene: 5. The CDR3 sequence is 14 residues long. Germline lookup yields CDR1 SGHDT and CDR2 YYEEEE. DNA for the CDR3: TGTGCCAGCAGCTTGGGCGGGGCGGGGGGGACCCAGTACTTC. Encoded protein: CASSLGGAGGTQYF. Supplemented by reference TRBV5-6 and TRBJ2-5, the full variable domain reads DAGVTQSPTHLIKTRGQQVTLRCSPKSGHDTVSWYQQALGQGPQFIFQYYEEEERQRGNFPDRFSGHQFPNYSSELNVNALLLGDSALYLCASSLGGAGGTQYFGPGTRLLVL.

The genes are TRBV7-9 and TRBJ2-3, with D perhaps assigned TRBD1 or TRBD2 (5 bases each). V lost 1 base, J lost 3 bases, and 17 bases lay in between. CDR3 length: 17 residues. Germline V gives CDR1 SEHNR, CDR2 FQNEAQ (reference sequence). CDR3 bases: TGTGCCAGCAGCTTAGGCTCGGCAGGGAGTAGAACAGATACGCAGTATTTT. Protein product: CASSLGSAGSRTDTQYF. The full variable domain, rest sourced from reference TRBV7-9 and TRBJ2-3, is DTGVSQNPRHKITKRGQNVTFRCDPISEHNRLYWYRQTLGQGPEFLTYFQNEAQLEKSRLLSDRFSAERPKGSFSTLEIQRTEQGDSAMYLCASSLGSAGSRTDTQYFGPGTRLTVL.

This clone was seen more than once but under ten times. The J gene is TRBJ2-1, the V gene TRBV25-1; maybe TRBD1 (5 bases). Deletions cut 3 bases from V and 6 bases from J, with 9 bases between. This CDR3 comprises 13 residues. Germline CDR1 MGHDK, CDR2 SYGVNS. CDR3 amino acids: CASSDRDPNEQFF. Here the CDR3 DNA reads TGTGCCAGCAGTGACAGGGATCCCAATGAGCAGTTCTTC.

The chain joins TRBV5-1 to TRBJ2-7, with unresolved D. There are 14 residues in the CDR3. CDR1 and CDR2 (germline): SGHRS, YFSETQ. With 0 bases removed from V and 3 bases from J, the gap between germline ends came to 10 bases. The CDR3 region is CASSLDSRYYEQYF. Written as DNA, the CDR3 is TGCGCCAGCAGCTTGGACAGCCGTTACTACGAGCAGTACTTC.

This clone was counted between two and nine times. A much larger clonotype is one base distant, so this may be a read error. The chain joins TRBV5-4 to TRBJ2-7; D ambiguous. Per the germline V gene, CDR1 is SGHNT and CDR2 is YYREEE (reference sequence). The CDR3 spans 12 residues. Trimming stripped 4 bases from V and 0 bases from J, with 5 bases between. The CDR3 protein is CASSGFSYEQYF. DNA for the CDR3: TGTGCCAGCAGCGGGTTCTCCTACGAGCAGTACTTC.

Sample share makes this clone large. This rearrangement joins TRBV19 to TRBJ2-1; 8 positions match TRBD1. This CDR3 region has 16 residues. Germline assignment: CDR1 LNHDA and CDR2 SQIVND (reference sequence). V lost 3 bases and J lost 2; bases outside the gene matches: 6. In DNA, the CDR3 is TGTGCCAGTAGTATTGCCCGGGACAGGCCCTACAATGAGCAGTTCTTC. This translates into CASSIARDRPYNEQFF.

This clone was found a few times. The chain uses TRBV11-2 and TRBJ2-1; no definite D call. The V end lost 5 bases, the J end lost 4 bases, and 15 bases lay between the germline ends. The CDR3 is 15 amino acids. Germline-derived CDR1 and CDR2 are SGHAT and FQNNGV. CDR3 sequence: CASSTNTGSYNEQFF. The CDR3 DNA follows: TGTGCCAGCAGCACCAACACGGGCAGTTACAATGAGCAGTTCTTC.

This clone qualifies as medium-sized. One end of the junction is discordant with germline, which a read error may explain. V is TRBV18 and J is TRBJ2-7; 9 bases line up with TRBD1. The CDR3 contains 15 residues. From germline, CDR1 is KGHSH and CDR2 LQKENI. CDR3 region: CASSPRTGASFEQYF. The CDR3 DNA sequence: TGTGCCAGCTCACCTCGGACAGGGGCATCCTTCGAGCAGTACTTC.

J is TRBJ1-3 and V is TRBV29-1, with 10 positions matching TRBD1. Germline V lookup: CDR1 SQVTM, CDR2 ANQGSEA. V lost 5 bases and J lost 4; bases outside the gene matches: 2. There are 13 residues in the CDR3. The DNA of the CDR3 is TGCAGCGTTAGGACAGGGGGAGGAAACACCATATATTTT. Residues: CSVRTGGGNTIYF.

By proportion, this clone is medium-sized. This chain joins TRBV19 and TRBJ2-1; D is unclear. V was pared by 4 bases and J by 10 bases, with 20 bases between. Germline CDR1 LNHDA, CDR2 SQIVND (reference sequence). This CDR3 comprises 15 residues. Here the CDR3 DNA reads TGTGCCAGTAGTAAAGCCGGGTCCCGCGGAAGCGAGCAGTTCTTC. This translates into CASSKAGSRGSEQFF.

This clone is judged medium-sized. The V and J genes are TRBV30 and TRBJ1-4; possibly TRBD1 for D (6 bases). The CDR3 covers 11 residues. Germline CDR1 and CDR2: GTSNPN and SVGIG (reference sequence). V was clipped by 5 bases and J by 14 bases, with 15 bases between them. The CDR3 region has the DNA TGTGCCTGGGGACTACAGGGTCAGCTGTTTTTT. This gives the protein CAWGLQGQLFF. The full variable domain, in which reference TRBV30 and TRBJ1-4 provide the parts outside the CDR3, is SQTIHQWPATLVQPVGSPLSLECTVEGTSNPNLYWYRQAAGRGLQLLFYSVGIGQISSEVPQNLSASRPQDRQFILSSKKLLLSDSGFYLCAWGLQGQLFFGSGTQLSVL.

The CDR3 is CASSLDRGNMNTIYF. The CDR3 DNA reads as TGTGCCAGCAGCTTGGACAGGGGGAATATGAACACCATATATTTT. This chain connects TRBV7-2 to TRBJ1-3, with 10 bases aligning to TRBD1. The trim removed 3 bases at V and 7 bases at J, leaving 6 bases unmatched. Germline CDR1 and CDR2: SGHTA and FQGNSA. This CDR3 has 15 amino acids.

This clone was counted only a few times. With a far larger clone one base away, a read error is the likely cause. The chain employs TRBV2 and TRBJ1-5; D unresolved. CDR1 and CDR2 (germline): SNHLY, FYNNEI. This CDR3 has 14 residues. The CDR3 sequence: CASNRDISKQPQHF. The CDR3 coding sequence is TGTGCCAGCAATCGCGACATTAGCAAGCAGCCCCAGCATTTT.

Here the CDR3 DNA reads TGTGCCAGCAGCCGCGAGTGGAGGAACACTGAAGCTTTCTTT. It encodes CASSREWRNTEAFF. The genes are TRBV5-5 and TRBJ1-1, with D unclear. Trimming stripped 4 bases from V and 1 base from J, with 11 bases between. CDR3 size: 14 residues. CDR1 SGHKS and CDR2 YYEKEE come from the germline V gene (reference sequence).

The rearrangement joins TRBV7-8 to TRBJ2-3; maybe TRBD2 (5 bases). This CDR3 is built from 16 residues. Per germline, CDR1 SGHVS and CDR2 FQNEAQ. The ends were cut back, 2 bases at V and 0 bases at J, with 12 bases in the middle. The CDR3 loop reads CASSLRGTGSTDTQYF. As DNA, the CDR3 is TGTGCCAGCAGCTTACGGGGAACGGGAAGCACAGATACGCAGTATTTT.

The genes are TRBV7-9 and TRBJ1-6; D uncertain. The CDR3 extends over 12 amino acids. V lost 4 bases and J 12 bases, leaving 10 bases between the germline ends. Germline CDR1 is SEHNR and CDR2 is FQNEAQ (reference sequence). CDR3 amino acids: CASSSWRGPLHF. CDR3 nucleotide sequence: TGTGCCAGCAGCTCCTGGAGAGGACCCCTCCACTTT.

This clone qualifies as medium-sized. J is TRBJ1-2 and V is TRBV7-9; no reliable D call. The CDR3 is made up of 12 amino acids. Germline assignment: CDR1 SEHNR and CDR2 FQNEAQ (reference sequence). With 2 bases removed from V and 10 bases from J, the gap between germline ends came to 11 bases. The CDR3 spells CASSLITAVYTF. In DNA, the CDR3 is TGTGCCAGCAGCTTAATAACAGCTGTCTACACCTTC.

DNA for the CDR3: TGTGCCAGCAGTGGAGCCAGGGGGAACACTGAAGCTTTCTTT. This sequence encodes CASSGARGNTEAFF. The chain combines TRBV6-5 with TRBJ1-1; a weak D match, TRBD1 (6 bases). This CDR3 contains 14 residues. CDR1 is MNHEY, CDR2 SVGAGI, per germline. Deletions cut 5 bases from V and 1 base from J, with 11 bases between.

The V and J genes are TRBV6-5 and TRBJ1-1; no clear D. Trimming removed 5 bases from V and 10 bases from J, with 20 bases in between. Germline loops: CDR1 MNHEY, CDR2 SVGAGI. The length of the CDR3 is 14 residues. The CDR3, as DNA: TGTGCCAGCAGTGAAGTCATGGCCCGTTCGGCAGCTTTCTTT. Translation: CASSEVMARSAAFF.